This TCR beta chain was sequenced in a study of identical twins. Looked up from germline, CDR1 is SGHRS and CDR2 is YFSETQ. The CDR3 totals 14 residues. Trimming took off 3 bases at V and 1 base at J, with 7 bases between the two ends. Whole-study findings and limits: Within cord blood, abundant beta clonotypes carried fewer insertions, but memory repertoires showed no such trend.

TCRdb re-called the 5' RACE reads with MiXCR, one entry per CDR3 protein. The sample includes approximately 680,000 distinct CDR3 sequences, under 8.5% of them seen just once. Many counts were recorded for this clonotype. The antigen is unknown. The same sample was also studied in work on yellow fever vaccine responses in identical twins.

V is TRBV5-1 and J is TRBJ1-4, with a possible D match to TRBD1 (5 bases). This clonotype was obtained from a woman between 18 and 30 years old in good health. The sample consisted of PBMCs. The CDR3 sequence: CASSYGGTNEKLFF. Here the CDR3 DNA reads TGCGCCAGCAGCTACGGGGGAACTAATGAAAAACTGTTTTTT.